The rows below give T cell receptor beta chains drawn from one sample of a study of T-cell reconstitution after alpha-beta-depleted transplantation in children. TCRdb analysed the PCR reads with MiXCR anew, one entry per CDR3 protein. This sample carries 600,000 to 700,000 distinct CDR3 sequences, 15% to 20% of them seen once, and the ten largest clones take about 1.1%. The sequenced sample was PBMCs from the stem cell graft donor, obtained from the stem cell graft. Source of these receptors: a human donor who donated a stem cell graft to a child with acute myeloid leukemia. Each CDR3 is given with its conserved first and last residue. The order of the fields is clone size, CDR3 length, J gene, V gene, CDR3 protein. Size is omitted from some rows. Given values are once, few, many or a class for expanded clones.

few | 12 | TRBJ2-2 | TRBV12-3/TRBV12-4 | CASDWGTGELFF
many | 15 | TRBJ2-1 | TRBV12-3/TRBV12-4 | CASSLGSAYDDEQFF
few | 14 | TRBJ2-1 | TRBV5-5 | CASSLAGAVIEQFF
many | 14 | TRBJ1-2 | TRBV20-1 | CSAIQNIGDYGYTF
NA | 17 | TRBJ2-2 | TRBV7-6 | CASSLAPRGEVSGELFF
once | 15 | TRBJ2-1 | TRBV12-3/TRBV12-4 | CASSLTRGGPNEQFF
many | 14 | TRBJ1-2 | TRBV15 | CATSRGGQSLGYTF
NA | 17 | TRBJ2-1 | TRBV5-6 | CASSPLVRQAPYNEQFF
many | 11 | TRBJ2-3 | TRBV29-1 | CSVDQSDTQYF
many | 13 | TRBJ2-1 | TRBV20-1 | CSASGGAYNEQFF
many | 15 | TRBJ2-1 | TRBV20-1 | CSARDGSGDYNEQFF
many | 13 | TRBJ2-7 | TRBV29-1 | CSVRGVLTYEQYF
many | 15 | TRBJ1-1 | TRBV5-1 | CASSLVTGSFSEAFF
few | 13 | TRBJ2-3 | TRBV6-6 | CASSYSSGDTQYF
many | 14 | TRBJ1-5 | TRBV20-1 | CSAAPGGLGQPQHF
NA | 16 | TRBJ1-4 | TRBV6-1 | CASSPYPLGGNEKLFF
NA | 14 | TRBJ1-2 | TRBV20-1 | CSARGTRNRDGYTF
many | 14 | TRBJ2-7 | TRBV10-3 | CAISTAGSSYEQYF
once | 17 | TRBJ2-1 | TRBV20-1 | CSARDPLAGGMSYEQFF
many | 14 | TRBJ1-2 | TRBV29-1 | CSVVPSPANYGYTF
many | 11 | TRBJ2-1 | TRBV24-1 | CATSVGNEQFF
many | 13 | TRBJ2-5 | TRBV4-2 | CASSQGQQETQYF
many | 15 | TRBJ2-5 | TRBV4-2 | CASSQVPGGEETQYF
NA | 14 | TRBJ1-1 | TRBV5-5 | CASSPWRGNTEAFF
many | 13 | TRBJ1-5 | TRBV20-1 | CSASRGMDQPQHF
few | 15 | TRBJ2-5 | TRBV12-5 | CASGFDSLIQETQYF
many | 13 | TRBJ1-2 | TRBV5-6 | CASSFPGNYGYTF
few | 15 | TRBJ2-5 | TRBV5-1 | CASSTRLAGMETQYF
many | 14 | TRBJ1-6 | TRBV6-1 | CASTPRTVDSPLHF
NA | 15 | TRBJ1-2 | TRBV12-3/TRBV12-4 | CASSLVGQGAPGYTF
NA | 11 | TRBJ2-7 | TRBV25-1 | CASAEVYEQYF
NA | 15 | TRBJ1-3 | TRBV12-3/TRBV12-4 | CASSFGTGEGNTIYF
NA | 14 | TRBJ2-2 | TRBV27 | CASSLVGGGGDLFF
many | 13 | TRBJ1-2 | TRBV6-5 | CASTWTVYYGYTF
many | 14 | TRBJ2-7 | TRBV12-3/TRBV12-4 | CASSFSGVPYEQYF
few | 17 | TRBJ1-6 | TRBV12-3/TRBV12-4 | CASTRGQGVSYNSPLHF
many | 13 | TRBJ2-5 | TRBV29-1 | CSVGGTSGGRQDF
many | 15 | TRBJ2-3 | TRBV6-1 | CASSQDPRSTDTQYF
many | 15 | TRBJ1-1 | TRBV7-6 | CASSPRQGMNTEAFF
many | 14 | TRBJ2-7 | TRBV20-1 | CSARDVRGSYEQYF
many | 16 | TRBJ2-7 | TRBV6-2/TRBV6-3 | CASSSLRQGITYEQYF
many | 15 | TRBJ2-1 | TRBV20-1 | CSATPDRGRLNEQFF
many | 15 | TRBJ2-5 | TRBV5-6 | CASSFPSFGQGTQYF
few | 16 | TRBJ2-3 | TRBV7-9 | CASSLGLAAPRDTQYF
many | 15 | TRBJ2-1 | TRBV4-3 | CASSQDRAEYNEQFF
NA | 16 | TRBJ2-3 | TRBV24-1 | CATSDFRAGSTDTQYF
NA | 15 | TRBJ1-5 | TRBV12-3/TRBV12-4 | CASSMTGNSNQPQHF
NA | 16 | TRBJ1-4 | TRBV28 | CASSTGTLSTNEKLFF
many | 15 | TRBJ1-1 | TRBV18 | CASSPRTDWNTEAFF
few | 15 | TRBJ2-3 | TRBV5-1 | CASSSTLTDTDTQYF
NA | 12 | TRBJ2-1 | TRBV7-9 | CASSKQGNEQFF
many | 13 | TRBJ2-3 | TRBV20-1 | CSAVAGSTDTQYF
many | 14 | TRBJ2-5 | TRBV9 | CASSVEDPGETQYF
few | 16 | TRBJ1-1 | TRBV4-1 | CASSQDHPRKGTEAFF